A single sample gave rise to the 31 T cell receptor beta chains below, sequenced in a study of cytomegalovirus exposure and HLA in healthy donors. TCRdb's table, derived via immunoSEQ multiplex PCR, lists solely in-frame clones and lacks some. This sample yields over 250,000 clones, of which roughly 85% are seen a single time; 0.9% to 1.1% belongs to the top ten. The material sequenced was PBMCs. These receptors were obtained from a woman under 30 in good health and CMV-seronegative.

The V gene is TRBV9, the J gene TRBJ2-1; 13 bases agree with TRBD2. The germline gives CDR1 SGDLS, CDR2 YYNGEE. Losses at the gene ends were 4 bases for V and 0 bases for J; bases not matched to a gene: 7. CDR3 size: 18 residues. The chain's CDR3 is CASSPRTSGGRSYNEQFF. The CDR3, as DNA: TGTGCCAGCAGCCCAAGGACTAGCGGGGGTCGCTCCTACAATGAGCAGTTCTTC.

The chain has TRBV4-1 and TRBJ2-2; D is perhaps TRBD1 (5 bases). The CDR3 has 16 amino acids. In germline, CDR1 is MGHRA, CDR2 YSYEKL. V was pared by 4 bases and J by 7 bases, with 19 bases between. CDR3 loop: CASSLPPTDLDGELFF. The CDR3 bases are TGCGCCAGCAGCCTTCCACCGACAGACTTGGACGGGGAGCTGTTTTTT.

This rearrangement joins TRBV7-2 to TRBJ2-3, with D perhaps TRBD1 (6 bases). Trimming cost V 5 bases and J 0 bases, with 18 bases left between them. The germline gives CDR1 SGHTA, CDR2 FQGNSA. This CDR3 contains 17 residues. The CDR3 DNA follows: TGTGCCAGCAGCCGTTTGGGGGCTACAACTAGCACAGATACGCAGTATTTT. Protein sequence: CASSRLGATTSTDTQYF.

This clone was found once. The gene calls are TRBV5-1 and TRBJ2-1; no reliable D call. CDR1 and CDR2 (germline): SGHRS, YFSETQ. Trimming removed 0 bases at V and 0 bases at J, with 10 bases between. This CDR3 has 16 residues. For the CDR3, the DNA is TGCGCCAGCAGCTTGGTAACCTGGAGCTCCTACAATGAGCAGTTCTTC. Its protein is CASSLVTWSSYNEQFF. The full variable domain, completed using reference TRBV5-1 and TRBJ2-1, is KAGVTQTPRYLIKTRGQQVTLSCSPISGHRSVSWYQQTPGQGLQFLFEYFSETQRNKGNFPGRFSGRQFSNSRSEMNVSTLELGDSALYLCASSLVTWSSYNEQFFGPGTRLTVL.

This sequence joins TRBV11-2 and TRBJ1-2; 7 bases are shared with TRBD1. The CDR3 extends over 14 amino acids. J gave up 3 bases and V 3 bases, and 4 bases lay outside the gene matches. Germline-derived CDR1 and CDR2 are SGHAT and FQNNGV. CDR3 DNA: TGTGCCAGCAGCTTTAGGACAGGCTACTATGGCTACACCTTC. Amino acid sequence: CASSFRTGYYGYTF.

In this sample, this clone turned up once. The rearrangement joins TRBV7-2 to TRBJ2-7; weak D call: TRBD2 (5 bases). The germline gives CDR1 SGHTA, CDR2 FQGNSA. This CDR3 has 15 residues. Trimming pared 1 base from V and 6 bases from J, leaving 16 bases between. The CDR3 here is CASSLGIGLAFEQYF. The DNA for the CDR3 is TGTGCCAGCAGCTTAGGCATCGGGCTAGCTTTCGAGCAGTACTTC. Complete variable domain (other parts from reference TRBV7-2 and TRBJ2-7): GAGVSQSPSNKVTEKGKDVELRCDPISGHTALYWYRQSLGQGLEFLIYFQGNSAPDKSGLPSDRFSAERTGGSVSTLTIQRTQQEDSAVYLCASSLGIGLAFEQYFGPGTRLTVT.

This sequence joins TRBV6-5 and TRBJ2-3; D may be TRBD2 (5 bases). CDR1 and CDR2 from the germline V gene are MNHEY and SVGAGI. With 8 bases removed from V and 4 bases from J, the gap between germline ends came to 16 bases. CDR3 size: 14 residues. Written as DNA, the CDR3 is TGTGCCAGCGGACCCTACGCGGGTTCAGATACGCAGTATTTT. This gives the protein CASGPYAGSDTQYF.

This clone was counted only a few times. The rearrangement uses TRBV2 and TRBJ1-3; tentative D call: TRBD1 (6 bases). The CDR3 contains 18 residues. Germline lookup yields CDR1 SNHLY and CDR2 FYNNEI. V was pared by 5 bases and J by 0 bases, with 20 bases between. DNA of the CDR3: TGTGCCAGCAGTCTCATCCGGGACAATCTCAGCTCTGGAAACACCATATATTTT. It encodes CASSLIRDNLSSGNTIYF.

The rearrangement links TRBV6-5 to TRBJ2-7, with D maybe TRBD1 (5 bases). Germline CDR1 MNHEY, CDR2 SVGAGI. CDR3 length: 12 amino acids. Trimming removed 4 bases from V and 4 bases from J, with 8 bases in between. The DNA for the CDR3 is TGTGCCAGCAGTTTTCGACAGTACGAGCAGTACTTC. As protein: CASSFRQYEQYF.

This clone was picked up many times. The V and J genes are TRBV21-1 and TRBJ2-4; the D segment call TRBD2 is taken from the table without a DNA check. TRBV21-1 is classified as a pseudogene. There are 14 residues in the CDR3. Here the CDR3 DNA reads TGTGCCAGCAGCAAAGAAAGCGGTCAAAACATTCAGTACTTC. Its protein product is CASSKESGQNIQYF.

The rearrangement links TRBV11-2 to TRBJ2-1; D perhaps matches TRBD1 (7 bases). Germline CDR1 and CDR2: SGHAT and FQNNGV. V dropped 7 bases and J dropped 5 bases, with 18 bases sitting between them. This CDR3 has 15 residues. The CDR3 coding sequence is TGTGCCAGCACCTTTGAGGCCAGGGGGGACAATGAGCAGTTCTTC. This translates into CASTFEARGDNEQFF. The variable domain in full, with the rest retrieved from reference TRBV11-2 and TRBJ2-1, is EAGVAQSPRYKIIEKRQSVAFWCNPISGHATLYWYQQILGQGPKLLIQFQNNGVVDDSQLPKDRFSAERLKGVDSTLKIQPAKLEDSAVYLCASTFEARGDNEQFFGPGTRLTVL.

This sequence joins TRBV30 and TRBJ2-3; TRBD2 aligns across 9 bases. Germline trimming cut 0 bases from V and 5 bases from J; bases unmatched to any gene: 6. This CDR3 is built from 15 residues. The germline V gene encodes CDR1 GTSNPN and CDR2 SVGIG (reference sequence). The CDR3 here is CAWSVGGGAGDTQYF. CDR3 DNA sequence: TGTGCCTGGAGTGTCGGCGGGGGGGCCGGAGATACGCAGTATTTT.

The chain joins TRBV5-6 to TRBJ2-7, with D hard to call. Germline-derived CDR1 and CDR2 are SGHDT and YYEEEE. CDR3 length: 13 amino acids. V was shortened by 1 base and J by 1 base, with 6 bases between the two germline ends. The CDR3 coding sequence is TGTGCCAGCAGCTTGTGGGCTTCCTACGAGCAGTACTTC. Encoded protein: CASSLWASYEQYF. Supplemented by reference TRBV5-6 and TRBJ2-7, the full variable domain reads DAGVTQSPTHLIKTRGQQVTLRCSPKSGHDTVSWYQQALGQGPQFIFQYYEEEERQRGNFPDRFSGHQFPNYSSELNVNALLLGDSALYLCASSLWASYEQYFGPGTRLTVT.

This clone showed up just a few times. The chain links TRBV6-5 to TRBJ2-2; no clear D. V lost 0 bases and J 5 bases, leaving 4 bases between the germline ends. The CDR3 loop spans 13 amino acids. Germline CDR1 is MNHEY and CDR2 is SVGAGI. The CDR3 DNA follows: TGTGCCAGCAGTTACTCGTATACCGGGGAGCTGTTTTTT. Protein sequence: CASSYSYTGELFF.

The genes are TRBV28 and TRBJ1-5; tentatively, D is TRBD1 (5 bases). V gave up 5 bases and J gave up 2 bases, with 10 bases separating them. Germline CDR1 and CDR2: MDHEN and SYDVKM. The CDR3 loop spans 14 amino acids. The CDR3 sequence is CASSPRQRNQPQHF. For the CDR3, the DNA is TGTGCCAGCAGTCCCAGACAGCGCAATCAGCCCCAGCATTTT.

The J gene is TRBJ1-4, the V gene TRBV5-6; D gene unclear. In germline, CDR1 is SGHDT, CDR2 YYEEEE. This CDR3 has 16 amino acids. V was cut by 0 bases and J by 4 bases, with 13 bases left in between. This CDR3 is CASSLVGPTFNEKLFF. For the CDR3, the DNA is TGTGCCAGCAGCTTGGTAGGCCCGACATTTAATGAAAAACTGTTTTTT.

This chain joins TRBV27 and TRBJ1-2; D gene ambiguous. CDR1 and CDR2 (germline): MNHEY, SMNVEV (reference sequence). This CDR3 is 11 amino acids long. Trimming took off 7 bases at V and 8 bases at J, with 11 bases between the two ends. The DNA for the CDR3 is TGTGCCAGCATGGGCCCTGGCGGCTACACCTTC. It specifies CASMGPGGYTF.

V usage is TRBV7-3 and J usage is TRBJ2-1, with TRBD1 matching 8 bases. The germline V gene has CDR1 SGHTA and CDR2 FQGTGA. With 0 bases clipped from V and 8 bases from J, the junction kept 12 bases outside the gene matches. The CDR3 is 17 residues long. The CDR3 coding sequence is TGTGCCAGCAGCTTAACGAGTGCGCAGGGGGCGACCGATGAGCAGTTCTTC. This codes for CASSLTSAQGATDEQFF.

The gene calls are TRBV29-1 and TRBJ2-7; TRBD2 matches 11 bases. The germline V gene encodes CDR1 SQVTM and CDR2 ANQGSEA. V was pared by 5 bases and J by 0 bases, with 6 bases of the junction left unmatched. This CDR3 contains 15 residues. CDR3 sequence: CSVISGRGDSYEQYF. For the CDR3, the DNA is TGCAGCGTTATTAGCGGGAGGGGGGACTCCTACGAGCAGTACTTC.

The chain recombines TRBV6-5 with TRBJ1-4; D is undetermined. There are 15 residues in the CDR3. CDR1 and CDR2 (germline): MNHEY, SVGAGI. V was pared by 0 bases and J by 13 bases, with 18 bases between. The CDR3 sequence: CASSYSSAGFGGLFF. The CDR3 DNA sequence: TGTGCCAGCAGTTACTCGTCGGCGGGGTTTGGTGGACTGTTTTTT.

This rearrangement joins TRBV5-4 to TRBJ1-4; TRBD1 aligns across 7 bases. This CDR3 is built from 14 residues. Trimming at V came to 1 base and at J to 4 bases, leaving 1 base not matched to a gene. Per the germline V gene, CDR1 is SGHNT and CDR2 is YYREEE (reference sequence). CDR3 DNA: TGTGCCAGCAGCTTGAACAGGGGTAATGAAAAACTGTTTTTT. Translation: CASSLNRGNEKLFF.

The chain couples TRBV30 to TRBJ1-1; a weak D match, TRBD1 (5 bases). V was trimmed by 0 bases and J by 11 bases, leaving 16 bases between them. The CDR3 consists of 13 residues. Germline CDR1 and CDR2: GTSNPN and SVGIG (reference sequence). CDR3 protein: CAWSVQDMTEAFF. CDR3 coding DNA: TGTGCCTGGAGTGTACAGGATATGACAGAGGCTTTCTTT.

The CDR3 is CASRGGNTEAFF. The CDR3 nucleotides read TGTGCCAGTCGAGGTGGTAACACTGAAGCTTTCTTT. The chain has TRBV18 and TRBJ1-1, with unresolved D. Germline V gene data show CDR1 as KGHSH and CDR2 as LQKENI. V lost 9 bases, J lost 2 bases, and 10 bases lay in between. This CDR3 is 12 amino acids long.

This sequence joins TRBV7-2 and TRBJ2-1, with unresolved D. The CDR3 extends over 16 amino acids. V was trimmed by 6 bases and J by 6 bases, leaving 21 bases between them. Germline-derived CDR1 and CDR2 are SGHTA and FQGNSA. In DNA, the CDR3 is TGTGCCAGCAGAAGGAGTAGCATCGGAACGTTCAATGAGCAGTTCTTC. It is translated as CASRRSSIGTFNEQFF.

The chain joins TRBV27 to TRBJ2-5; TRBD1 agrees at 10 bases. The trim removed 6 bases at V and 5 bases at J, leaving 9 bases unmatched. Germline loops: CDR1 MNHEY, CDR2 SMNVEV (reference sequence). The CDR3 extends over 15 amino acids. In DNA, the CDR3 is TGTGCCAGCAGACTTTCGGGACAGGGGTTGGAGACCCAGTACTTC. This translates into CASRLSGQGLETQYF.

In DNA, the CDR3 is TGTGCCAGCAGTGAACGCGGGCGGGGTACAATCCAAGAGACCCAGTACTTC. Translated, it gives CASSERGRGTIQETQYF. V usage is TRBV6-1 and J usage is TRBJ2-5; a possible D gene is TRBD2 (6 bases). Germline assignment: CDR1 MNHNS and CDR2 SASEGT. V gave up 2 bases and J gave up 1 base, with 17 bases separating them. CDR3 length equals 17 residues.

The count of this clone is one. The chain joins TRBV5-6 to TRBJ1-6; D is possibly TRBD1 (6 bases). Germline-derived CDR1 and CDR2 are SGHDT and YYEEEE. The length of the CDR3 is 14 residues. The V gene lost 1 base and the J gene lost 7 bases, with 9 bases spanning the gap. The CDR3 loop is CASSLRGTNSPLHF. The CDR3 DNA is TGTGCCAGCAGCTTGAGGGGGACCAATTCACCCCTCCACTTT.

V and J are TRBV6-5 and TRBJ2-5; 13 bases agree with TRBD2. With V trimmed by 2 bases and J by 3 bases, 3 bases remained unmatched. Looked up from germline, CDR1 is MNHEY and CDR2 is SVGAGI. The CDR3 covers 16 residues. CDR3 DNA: TGTGCCAGCAGTTACACAGGACTAGCGGGAGAAGAGACCCAGTACTTC. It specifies CASSYTGLAGEETQYF.

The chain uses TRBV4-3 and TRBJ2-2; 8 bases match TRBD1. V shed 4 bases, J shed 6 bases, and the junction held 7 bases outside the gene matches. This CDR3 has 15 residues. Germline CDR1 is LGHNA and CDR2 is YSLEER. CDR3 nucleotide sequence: TGCGCCAGCAGCCTTACACAGGGGGGACCCGGGGAGCTGTTTTTT. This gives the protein CASSLTQGGPGELFF.

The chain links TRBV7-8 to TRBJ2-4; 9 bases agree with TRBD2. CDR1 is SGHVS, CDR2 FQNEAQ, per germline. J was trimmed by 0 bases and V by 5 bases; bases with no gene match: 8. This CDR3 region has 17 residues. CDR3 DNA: TGTGCCAGCAGCCGGCGGGGGGGCGCCGTAGCCAAAAACATTCAGTACTTC. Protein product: CASSRRGGAVAKNIQYF.

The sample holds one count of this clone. The CDR3 here is CASSKSKYLAGKVEQYF. CDR3 nucleotide sequence: TGTGCCAGCAGCAAGTCGAAGTATCTAGCGGGAAAGGTCGAGCAGTACTTC. This sequence joins TRBV21-1 and TRBJ2-7; TRBD2, as called in the table, went unchecked against the DNA. TRBV21-1 counts as a pseudogene. This CDR3 contains 17 residues.